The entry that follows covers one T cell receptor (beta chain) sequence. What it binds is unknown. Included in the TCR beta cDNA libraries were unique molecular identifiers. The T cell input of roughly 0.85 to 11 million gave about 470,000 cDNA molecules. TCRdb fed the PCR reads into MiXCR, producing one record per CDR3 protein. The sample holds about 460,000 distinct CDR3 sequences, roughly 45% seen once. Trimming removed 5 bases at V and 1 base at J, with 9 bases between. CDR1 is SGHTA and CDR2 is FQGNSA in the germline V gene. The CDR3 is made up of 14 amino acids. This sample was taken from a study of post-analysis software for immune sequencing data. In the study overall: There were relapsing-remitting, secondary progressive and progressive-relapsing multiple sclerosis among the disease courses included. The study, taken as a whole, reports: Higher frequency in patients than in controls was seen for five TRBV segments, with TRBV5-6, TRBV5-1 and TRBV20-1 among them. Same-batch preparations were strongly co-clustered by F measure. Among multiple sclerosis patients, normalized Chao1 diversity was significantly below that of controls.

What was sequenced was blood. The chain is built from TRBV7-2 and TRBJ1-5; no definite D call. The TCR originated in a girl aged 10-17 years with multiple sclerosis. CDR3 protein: CASSLVVSNQPQHF. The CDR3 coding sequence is TGTGCCAGCAGCCTCGTCGTGAGCAATCAGCCCCAGCATTTT.